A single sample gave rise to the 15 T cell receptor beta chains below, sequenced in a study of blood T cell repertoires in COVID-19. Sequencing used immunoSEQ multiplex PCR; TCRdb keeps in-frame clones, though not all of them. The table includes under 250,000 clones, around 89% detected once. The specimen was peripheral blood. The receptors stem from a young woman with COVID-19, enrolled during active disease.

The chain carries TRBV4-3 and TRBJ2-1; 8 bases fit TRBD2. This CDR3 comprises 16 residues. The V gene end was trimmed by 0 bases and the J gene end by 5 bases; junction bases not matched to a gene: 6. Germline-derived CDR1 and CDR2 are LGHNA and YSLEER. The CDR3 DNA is TGCGCCAGCAGCCAAGATCGGACGGGGGGGAACAATGAGCAGTTCTTC. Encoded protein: CASSQDRTGGNNEQFF.

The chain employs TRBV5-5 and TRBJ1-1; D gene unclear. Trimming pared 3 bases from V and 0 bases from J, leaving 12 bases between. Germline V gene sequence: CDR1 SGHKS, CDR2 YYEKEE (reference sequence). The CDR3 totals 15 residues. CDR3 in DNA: TGTGCCAGCAGCTCTTACATTTCAATGAACACTGAAGCTTTCTTT. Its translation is CASSSYISMNTEAFF.

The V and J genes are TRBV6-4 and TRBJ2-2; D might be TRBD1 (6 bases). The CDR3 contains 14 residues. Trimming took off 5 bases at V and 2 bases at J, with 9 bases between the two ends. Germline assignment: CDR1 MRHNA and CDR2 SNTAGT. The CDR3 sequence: CASSQGINTGELFF. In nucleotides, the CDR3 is TGTGCCAGCAGTCAGGGGATAAACACCGGGGAGCTGTTTTTT.

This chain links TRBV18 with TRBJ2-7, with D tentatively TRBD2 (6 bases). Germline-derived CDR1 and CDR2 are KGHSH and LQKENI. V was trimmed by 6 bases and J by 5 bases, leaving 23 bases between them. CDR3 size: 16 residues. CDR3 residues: CASSPIHGSKTDEQYV. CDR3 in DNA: TGTGCCAGCTCCCCAATCCACGGGAGTAAGACCGACGAGCAGTACGTC.

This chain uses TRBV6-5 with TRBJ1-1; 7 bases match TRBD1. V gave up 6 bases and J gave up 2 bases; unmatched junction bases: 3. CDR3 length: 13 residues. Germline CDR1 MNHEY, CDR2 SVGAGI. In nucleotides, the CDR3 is TGTGCCAGCAGCCGGGACAGCAACACTGAAGCTTTCTTT. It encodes CASSRDSNTEAFF.

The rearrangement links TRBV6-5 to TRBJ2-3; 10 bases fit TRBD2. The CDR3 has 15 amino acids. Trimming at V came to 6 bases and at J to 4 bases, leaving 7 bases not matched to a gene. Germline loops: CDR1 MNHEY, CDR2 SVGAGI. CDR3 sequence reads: CASSYGLAGADTQYF. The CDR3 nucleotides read TGTGCCAGCAGCTACGGGCTAGCGGGAGCAGATACGCAGTATTTT.

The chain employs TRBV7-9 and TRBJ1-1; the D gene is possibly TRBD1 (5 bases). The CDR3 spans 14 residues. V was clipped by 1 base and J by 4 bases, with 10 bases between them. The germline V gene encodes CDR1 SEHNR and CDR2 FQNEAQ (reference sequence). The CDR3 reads CASSLVSTATEAFF. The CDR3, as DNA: TGTGCCAGCAGCTTAGTATCGACAGCCACTGAAGCTTTCTTT.

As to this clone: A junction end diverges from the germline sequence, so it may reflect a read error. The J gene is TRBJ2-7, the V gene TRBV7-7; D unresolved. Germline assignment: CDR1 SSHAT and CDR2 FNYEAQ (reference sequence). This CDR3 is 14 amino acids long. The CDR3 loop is CASSLGYPNYEQYF. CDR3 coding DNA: TGTGCTAGCAGCTTAGGCTACCCGAACTACGAGCAGTACTTC.

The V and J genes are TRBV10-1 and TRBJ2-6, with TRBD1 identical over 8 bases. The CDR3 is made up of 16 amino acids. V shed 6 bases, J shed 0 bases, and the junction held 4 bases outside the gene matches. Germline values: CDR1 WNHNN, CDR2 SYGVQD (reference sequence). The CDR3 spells CASRNRGFSGANVLTF. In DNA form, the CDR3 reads TGCGCCAGCAGGAACAGGGGGTTCTCTGGGGCCAACGTCCTGACTTTC.

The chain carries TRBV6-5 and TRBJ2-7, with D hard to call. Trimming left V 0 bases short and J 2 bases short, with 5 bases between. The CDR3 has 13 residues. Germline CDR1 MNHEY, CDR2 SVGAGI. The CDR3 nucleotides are TGTGCCAGCAGTTACTCCGGAGCCTACGAGCAGTACGTC. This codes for CASSYSGAYEQYV.

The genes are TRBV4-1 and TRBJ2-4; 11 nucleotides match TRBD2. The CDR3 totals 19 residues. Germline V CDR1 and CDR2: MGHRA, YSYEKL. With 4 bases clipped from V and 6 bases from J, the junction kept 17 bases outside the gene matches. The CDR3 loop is CASSLVPGLAERGVNIQYF. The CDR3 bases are TGCGCCAGCAGCCTAGTACCGGGACTAGCGGAGCGGGGGGTAAACATTCAGTACTTC.

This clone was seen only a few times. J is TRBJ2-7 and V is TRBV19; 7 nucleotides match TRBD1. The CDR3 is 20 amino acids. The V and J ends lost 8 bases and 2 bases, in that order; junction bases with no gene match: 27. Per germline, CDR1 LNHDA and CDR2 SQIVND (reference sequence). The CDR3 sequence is CASGIVDRECLAAFTYEQYV. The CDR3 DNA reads TGTGCCAGTGGAATTGTTGACAGGGAATGTCTAGCTGCTTTTACCTACGAGCAGTACGTC.

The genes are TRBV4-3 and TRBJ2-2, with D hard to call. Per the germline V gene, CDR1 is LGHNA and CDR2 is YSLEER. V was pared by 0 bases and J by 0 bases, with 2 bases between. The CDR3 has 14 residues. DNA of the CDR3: TGCGCCAGCAGCCAAGACACGAACACCGGGGAGCTGTTTTTT. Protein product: CASSQDTNTGELFF.

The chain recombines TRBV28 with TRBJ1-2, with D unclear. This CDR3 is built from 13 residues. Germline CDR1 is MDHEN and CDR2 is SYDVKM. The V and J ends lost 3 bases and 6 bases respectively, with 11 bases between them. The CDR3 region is CASSFRRMDGYTF. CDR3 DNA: TGTGCCAGCAGTTTTCGTAGAATGGATGGCTACACCTTC.

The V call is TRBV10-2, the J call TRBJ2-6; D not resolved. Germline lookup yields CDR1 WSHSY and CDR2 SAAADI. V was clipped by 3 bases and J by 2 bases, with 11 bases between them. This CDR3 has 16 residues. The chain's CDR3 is CASSDGLPTGANVLTF. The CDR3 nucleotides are TGCGCCAGCAGTGATGGCCTCCCCACTGGGGCCAACGTCCTGACTTTC.